Described below is a single TCR beta chain sequence and its context. Generated by immunoSEQ multiplex PCR, the TCRdb table keeps only in-frame clones and is missing some. The sample has around 70,000 clones; roughly 85% are singletons. These data come from a study of blood T cell repertoires in COVID-19. About the research overall: Specimens from acute and convalescent COVID-19 originated in the United States, Italy and Spain.

The V segment lost 1 base and the J segment 5 bases; nucleotides outside the gene matches: 10. From germline, CDR1 is SGHDT and CDR2 YYEEEE. The CDR3 has 17 residues. This chain uses TRBV5-6 with TRBJ2-1; 9 nucleotides line up with TRBD2. The TCR originated in a man between 25 and 39 years old with acute or convalescent COVID-19. Sequenced sample: peripheral blood. The CDR3: CASSLWREGYINNEQFF. CDR3 DNA sequence: TGTGCCAGCAGCTTGTGGCGGGAGGGCTATATAAACAATGAGCAGTTCTTC.